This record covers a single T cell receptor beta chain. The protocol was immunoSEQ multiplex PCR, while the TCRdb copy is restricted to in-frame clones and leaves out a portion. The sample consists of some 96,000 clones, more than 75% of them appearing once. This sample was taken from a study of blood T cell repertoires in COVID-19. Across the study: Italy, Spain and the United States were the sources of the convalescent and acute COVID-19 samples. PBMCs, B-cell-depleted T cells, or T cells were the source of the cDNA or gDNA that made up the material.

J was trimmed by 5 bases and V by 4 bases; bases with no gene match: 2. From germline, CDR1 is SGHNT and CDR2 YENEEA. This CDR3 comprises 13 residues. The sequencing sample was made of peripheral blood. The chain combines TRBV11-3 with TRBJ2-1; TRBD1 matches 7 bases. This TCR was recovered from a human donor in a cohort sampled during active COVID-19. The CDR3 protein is CASSWGQHNEQFF. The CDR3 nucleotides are TGTGCCAGCAGCTGGGGACAGCACAATGAGCAGTTCTTC.